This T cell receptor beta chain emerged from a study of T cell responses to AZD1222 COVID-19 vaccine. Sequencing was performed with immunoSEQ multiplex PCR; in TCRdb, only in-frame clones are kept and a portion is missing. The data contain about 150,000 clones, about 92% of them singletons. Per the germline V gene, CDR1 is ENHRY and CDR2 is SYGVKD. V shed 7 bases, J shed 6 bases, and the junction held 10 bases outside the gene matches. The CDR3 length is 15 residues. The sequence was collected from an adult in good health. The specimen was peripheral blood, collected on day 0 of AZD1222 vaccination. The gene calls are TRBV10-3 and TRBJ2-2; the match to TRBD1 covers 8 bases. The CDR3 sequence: CAINGGQGGSGELFF. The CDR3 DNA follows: TGTGCCATCAATGGCGGACAGGGAGGTTCCGGGGAGCTGTTTTTT.